What follows describes a single T cell receptor (beta chain). Each CDR3 protein gets one entry in TCRdb, which reprocessed the 5' RACE reads and gives no DNA. The table for this sample gives 200,000 to 300,000 distinct CDR3 sequences. Per the germline V gene, CDR1 is SGHRS and CDR2 is YFSETQ. The CDR3 loop spans 14 amino acids. This entry belongs to a study of T cells expressing NK-cell markers. The chain has TRBV5-1 and TRBJ1-1. The TCR was taken from a young man in good health. Source material: blood T cells: a sorted CD56 or NKG2C T cell subset, CD4+ or CD8+ T cells, or bulk PBMC T cells (not recorded which). The CDR3 protein is CASRDRPTNTEAFF.